This T cell receptor beta chain was obtained from a study of blood T cell repertoires in COVID-19. Turning to the study itself: Donors in the United States, Italy and Spain gave samples during acute or convalescent COVID-19. PBMCs, B-cell-depleted T cells, or T cells were the source of the cDNA or gDNA that made up the material.

In the original processing: Estimates of nucleated cell counts were drawn from the amplification of reference gene primers. Assay used: immunoSEQ multiplex PCR; TCRdb lists only in-frame clones, some missing. D and trimming were read from the DNA, whereas the V and J calls and clone size are those reported in that table. The repertoire holds about 190,000 clones, with roughly 80% as singletons. This CDR3 contains 14 residues. The germline V gene has CDR1 SGHVS and CDR2 FQNEAQ. V dropped 3 bases and J dropped 4 bases, with 13 bases sitting between them. The sequenced sample was peripheral blood. The clonotype comes from a woman aged 45 to 65 with acute or convalescent COVID-19. This chain joins TRBV7-8 and TRBJ2-7; possible D gene TRBD2, 6 bases. The CDR3 loop is CASSFMDAGYEQYF. CDR3 bases: TGTGCCAGCAGCTTCATGGACGCGGGGTACGAGCAGTACTTC.